This record looks at one TCR beta chain sequence and its context. Antigen unknown. The CDR3 has 16 amino acids. V lost 5 bases and J lost 2, with 18 bases in between. CDR1 is SGHAT and CDR2 is FQNNGV in the germline V gene. These data are taken from a study of T-cell reconstitution after alpha-beta-depleted transplantation in children. Study conclusions and caveats: By about two months after transplant, alpha-beta T cells reportedly arose from several hundred graft clones that had expanded. Surviving recipient cells, namely T cells and thymic progenitors, were the source of high day-60 TCRbeta diversity in some patients.

Preparation of the TCRbeta library used unique molecular identifiers. One entry per CDR3 protein, called by TCRdb with MiXCR from the PCR reads. The sample contains 300,000 or so distinct CDR3 sequences, about a quarter of which appear only once. The gene calls are TRBV11-2 and TRBJ2-5; possible D gene TRBD2, 5 bases. This TCR came from a male patient under 18 who had a stem cell transplant for acute lymphoblastic leukemia, so the T cells may come from the graft donor. The sequenced sample was PBMCs, mostly from graft donor cells, obtained 180 days after TCRalphabeta/CD19-depleted stem cell transplant. In DNA form, the CDR3 reads TGTGCCAGCAGCGCCGTGGCTAGAGGGCCACAAGAGACCCAGTACTTC. This sequence encodes CASSAVARGPQETQYF.